The clone carrying this T cell receptor (beta chain) was recorded only once. Its antigen remains unknown. The sample comes from a study of T cell clonotyping in hematopoietic cell transplantation. Study results and caveats: Cells were unsorted, so CD4 and CD8 contributions were not separated.

Time point denoted: recipient sample about 28 days before transplant, after cytoreduction. Profiled with immunoSEQ multiplex PCR; TCRdb holds only in-frame clones, not every one. The sample yields roughly 24,000 clones, 65% to 90% seen once. Trimming cost V 1 base and J 5 bases; bases outside gene matches: 6. CDR3 size: 16 residues. Germline lookup yields CDR1 SGHAT and CDR2 FQDESV (reference sequence). This chain uses TRBV11-1 with TRBJ2-1; 9 bases are shared with TRBD2. The receptor was isolated from a woman aged 55-70 years with acute myeloid leukemia. Some clones in this sample may be carry-over from other donors' samples. Source: peripheral blood mononuclear cells, taken before stem cell transplant. CDR3 protein: CASSLGAGGPNNEQFF. For the CDR3, the DNA is TGTGCCAGCAGCTTAGGGGCGGGAGGGCCCAACAATGAGCAGTTCTTC.